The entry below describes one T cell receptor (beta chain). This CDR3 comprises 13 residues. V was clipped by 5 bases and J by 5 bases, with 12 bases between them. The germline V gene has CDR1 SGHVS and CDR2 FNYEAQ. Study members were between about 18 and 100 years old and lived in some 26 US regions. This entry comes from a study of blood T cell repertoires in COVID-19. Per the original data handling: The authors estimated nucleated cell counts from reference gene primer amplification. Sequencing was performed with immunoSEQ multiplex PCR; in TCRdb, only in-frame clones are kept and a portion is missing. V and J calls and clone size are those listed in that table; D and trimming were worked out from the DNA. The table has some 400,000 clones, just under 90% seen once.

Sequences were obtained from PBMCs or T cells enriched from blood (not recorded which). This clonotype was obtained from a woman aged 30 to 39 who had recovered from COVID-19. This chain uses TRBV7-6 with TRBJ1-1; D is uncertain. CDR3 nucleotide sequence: TGTGCCAGCAGCCGCGAGACGAGGACTGAAGCTTTCTTT. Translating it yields CASSRETRTEAFF.